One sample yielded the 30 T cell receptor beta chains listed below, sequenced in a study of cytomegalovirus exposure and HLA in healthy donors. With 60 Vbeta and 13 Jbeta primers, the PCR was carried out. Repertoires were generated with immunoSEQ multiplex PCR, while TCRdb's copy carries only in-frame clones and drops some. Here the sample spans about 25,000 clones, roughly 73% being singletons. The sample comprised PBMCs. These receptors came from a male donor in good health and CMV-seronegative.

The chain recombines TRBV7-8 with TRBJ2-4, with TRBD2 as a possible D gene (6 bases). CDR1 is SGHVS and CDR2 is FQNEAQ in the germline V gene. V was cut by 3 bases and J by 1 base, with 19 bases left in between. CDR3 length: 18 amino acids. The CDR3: CASSFSRRGDWAKNIQYF. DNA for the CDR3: TGTGCCAGCAGCTTCAGCAGGAGGGGCGATTGGGCCAAAAACATTCAGTACTTC.

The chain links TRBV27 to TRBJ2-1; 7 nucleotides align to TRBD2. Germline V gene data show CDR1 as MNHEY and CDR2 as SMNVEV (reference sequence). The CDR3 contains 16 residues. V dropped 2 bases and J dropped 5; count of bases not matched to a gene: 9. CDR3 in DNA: TGTGCCAGCAGTTTACTTTGGGGGAGGGCGAACAATGAGCAGTTCTTC. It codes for CASSLLWGRANNEQFF.

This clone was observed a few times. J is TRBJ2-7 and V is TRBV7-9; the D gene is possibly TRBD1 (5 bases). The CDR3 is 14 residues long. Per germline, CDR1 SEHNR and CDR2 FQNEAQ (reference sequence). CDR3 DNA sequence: TGTTCTAGTATCAAGCAGGACACGGCATACGAGCAGTACTTC. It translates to CSSIKQDTAYEQYF. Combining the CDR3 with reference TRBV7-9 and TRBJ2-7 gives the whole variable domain DTGVSQNPRHKITKRGQNVTFRCDPISEHNRLYWYRQTLGQGPEFLTYFQNEAQLEKSRLLSDRFSAERPKGSFSTLEIQRTEQGDSAMYLCSSIKQDTAYEQYFGPGTRLTVT.

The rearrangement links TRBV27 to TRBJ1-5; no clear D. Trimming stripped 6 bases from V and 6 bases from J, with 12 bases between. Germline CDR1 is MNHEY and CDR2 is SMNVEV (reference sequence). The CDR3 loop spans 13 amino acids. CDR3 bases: TGTGCCAGCAGCCCTCGGGTGGGTCAGCCCCAGCATTTT. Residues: CASSPRVGQPQHF.

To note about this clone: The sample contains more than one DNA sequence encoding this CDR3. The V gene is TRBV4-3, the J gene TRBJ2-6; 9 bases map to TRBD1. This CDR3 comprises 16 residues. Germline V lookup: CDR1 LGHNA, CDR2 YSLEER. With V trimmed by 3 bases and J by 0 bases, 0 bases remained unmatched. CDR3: CASSQDRGSGANVLTF. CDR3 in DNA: TGCGCCAGCAGCCAGGACAGGGGCTCTGGGGCCAACGTCCTGACTTTC.

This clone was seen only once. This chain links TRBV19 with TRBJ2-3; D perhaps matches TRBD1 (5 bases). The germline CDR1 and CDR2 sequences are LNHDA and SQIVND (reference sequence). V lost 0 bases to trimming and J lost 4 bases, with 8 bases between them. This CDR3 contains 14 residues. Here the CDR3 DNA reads TGTGCCAGTAGTATAGATACCAGGGCAGATACGCAGTATTTT. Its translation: CASSIDTRADTQYF.

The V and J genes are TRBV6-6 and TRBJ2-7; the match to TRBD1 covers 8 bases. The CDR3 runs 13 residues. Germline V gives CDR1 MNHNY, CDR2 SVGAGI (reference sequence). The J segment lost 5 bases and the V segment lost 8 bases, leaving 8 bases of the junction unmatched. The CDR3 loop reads CASGFGQGNEQYF. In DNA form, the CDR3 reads TGTGCCAGCGGTTTCGGACAGGGAAACGAGCAGTACTTC.

The CDR3 coding sequence is TGTGCCTGGAGTAGGGGGGGGACACCCGGATCACCCCTCCACTTT. Protein product: CAWSRGGTPGSPLHF. The V gene is TRBV30, the J gene TRBJ1-6; possibly TRBD1 for D (6 bases). V was shortened by 2 bases and J by 10 bases, with 18 bases between the two germline ends. The CDR3 extends over 15 amino acids. CDR1 and CDR2 (germline): GTSNPN, SVGIG (reference sequence).

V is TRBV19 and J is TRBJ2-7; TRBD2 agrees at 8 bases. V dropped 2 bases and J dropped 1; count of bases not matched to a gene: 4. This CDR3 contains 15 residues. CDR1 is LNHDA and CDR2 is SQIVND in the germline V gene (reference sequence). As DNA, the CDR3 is TGTGCCAGTAGTATAAGCGGGGGACTATCCTACGAGCAGTACTTC. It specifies CASSISGGLSYEQYF.

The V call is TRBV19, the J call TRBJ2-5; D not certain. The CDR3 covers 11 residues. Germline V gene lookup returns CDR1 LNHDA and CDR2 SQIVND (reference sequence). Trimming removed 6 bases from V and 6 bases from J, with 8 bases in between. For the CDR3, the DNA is TGTGCCAGTAGCACATCACAGACCCAGTACTTC. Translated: CASSTSQTQYF. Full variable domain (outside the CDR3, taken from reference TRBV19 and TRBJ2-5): DGGITQSPKYLFRKEGQNVTLSCEQNLNHDAMYWYRQDPGQGLRLIYYSQIVNDFQKGDIAEGYSVSREKKESFPLTVTSAQKNPTAFYLCASSTSQTQYFGPGTRLLVL.

DNA of the CDR3: TGTGCCAGCAGTGCCTCCGGGACTCGATTCTACGAGCAGTACTTC. This codes for CASSASGTRFYEQYF. This chain uses TRBV6-5 with TRBJ2-7, with D possibly matching TRBD2 (6 bases). There are 15 residues in the CDR3. The germline V gene has CDR1 MNHEY and CDR2 SVGAGI. V lost 5 bases and J 3 bases, leaving 17 bases between the germline ends.

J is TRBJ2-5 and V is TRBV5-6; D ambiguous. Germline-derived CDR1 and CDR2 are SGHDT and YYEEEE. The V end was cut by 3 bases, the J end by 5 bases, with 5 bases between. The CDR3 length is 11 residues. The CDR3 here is CASSSFETQYF. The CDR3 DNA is TGTGCCAGCAGCTCGTTTGAGACCCAGTACTTC.

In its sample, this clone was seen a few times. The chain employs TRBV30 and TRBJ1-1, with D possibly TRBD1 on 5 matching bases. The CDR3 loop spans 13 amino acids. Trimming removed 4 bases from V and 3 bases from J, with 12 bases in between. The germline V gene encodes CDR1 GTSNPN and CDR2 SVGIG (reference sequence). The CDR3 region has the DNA TGTGCCTGGACCGGGGGGGTGGACACTGAAGCTTTCTTT. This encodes CAWTGGVDTEAFF.

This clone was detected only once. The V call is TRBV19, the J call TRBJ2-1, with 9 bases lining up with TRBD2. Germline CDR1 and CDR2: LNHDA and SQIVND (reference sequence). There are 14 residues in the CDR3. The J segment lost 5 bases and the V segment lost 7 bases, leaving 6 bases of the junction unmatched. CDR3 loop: CASTVTSGDNEQFF. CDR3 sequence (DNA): TGTGCCAGTACCGTGACTAGCGGCGACAATGAGCAGTTCTTC.

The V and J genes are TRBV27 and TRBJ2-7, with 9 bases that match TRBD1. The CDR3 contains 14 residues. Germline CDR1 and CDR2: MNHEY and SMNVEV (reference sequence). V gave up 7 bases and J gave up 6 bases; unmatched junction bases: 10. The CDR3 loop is CASNHTGQGGEQYF. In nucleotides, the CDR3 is TGTGCCAGCAACCATACGGGACAGGGTGGCGAGCAGTACTTC.

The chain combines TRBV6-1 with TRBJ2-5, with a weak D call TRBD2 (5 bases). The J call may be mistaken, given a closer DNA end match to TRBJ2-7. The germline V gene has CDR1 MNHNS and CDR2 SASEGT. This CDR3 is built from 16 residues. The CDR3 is CASSENGFTSSYEQYF. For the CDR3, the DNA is TGTGCCAGCAGTGAAAACGGGTTTACTAGCTCCTACGAGCAGTACTTC.

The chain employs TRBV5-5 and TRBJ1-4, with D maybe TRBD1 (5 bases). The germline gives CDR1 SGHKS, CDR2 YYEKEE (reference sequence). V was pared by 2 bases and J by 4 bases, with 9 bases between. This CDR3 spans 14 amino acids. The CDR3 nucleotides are TGTGCCAGCAGCTTTCAGGGATATAATGAAAAACTGTTTTTT. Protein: CASSFQGYNEKLFF.

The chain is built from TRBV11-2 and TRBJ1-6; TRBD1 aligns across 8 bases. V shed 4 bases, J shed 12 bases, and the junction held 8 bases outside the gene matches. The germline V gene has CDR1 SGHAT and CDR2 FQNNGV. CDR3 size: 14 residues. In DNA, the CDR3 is TGTGCCAGCAGCTCACCTGGACAGGGAGGACCCCTCCACTTT. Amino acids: CASSSPGQGGPLHF.

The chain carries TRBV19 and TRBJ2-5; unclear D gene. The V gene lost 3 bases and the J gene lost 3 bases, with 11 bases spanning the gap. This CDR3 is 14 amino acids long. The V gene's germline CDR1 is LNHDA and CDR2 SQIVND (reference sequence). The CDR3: CASSMRFSEETQYF. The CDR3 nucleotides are TGTGCCAGTAGTATGCGCTTTTCCGAAGAGACCCAGTACTTC.

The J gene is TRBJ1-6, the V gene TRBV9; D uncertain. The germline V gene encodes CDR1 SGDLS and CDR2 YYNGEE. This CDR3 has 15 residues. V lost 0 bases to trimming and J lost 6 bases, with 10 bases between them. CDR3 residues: CASSVDSRGNSPLHF. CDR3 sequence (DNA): TGTGCCAGCAGCGTAGATTCACGGGGTAATTCACCCCTCCACTTT.

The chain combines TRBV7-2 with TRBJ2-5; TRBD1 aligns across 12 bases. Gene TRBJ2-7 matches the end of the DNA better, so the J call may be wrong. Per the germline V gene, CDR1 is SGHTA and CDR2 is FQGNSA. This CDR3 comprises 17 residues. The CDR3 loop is CASSFSGTGGDNYEQYF. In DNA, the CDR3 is TGTGCCAGCAGCTTTTCCGGGACAGGGGGCGATAACTACGAGCAGTACTTC.

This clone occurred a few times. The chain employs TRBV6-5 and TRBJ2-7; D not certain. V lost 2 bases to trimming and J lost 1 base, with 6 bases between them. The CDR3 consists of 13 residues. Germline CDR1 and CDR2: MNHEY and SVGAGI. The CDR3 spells CASSYPGSYEQYF. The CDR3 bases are TGTGCCAGCAGTTACCCGGGTTCCTACGAGCAGTACTTC.

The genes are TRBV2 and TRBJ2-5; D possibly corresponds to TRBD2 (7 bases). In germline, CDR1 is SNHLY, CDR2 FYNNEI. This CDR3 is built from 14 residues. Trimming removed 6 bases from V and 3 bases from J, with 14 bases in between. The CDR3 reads CASSPQGGEETQYF. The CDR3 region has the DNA TGTGCCAGCAGCCCTCAAGGGGGGGAAGAGACCCAGTACTTC.

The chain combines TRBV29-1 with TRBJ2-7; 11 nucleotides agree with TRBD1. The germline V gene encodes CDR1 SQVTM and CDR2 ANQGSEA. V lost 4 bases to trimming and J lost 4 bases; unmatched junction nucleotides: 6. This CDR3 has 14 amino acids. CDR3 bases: TGCAGCGTTGTGGAGGACAGGGGGCTTTACGAGCAGTACTTC. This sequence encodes CSVVEDRGLYEQYF.

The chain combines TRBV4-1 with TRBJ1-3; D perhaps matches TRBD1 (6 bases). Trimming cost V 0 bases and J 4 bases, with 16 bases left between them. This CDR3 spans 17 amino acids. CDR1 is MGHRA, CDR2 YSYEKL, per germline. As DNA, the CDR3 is TGCGCCAGCAGCCAAGACACGGGGGGCTTTTTGGGAAACACCATATATTTT. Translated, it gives CASSQDTGGFLGNTIYF.

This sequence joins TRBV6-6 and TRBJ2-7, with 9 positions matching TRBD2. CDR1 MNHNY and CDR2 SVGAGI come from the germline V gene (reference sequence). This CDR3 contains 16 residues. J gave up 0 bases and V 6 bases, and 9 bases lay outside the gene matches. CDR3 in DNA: TGTGCCAGCAGCACTACTAGCGGGTATACCTCCTACGAGCAGTACTTC. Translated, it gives CASSTTSGYTSYEQYF.

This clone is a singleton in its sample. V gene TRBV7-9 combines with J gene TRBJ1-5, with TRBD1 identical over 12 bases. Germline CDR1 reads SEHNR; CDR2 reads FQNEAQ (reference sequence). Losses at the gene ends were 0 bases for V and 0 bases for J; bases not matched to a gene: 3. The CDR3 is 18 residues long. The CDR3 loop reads CASSLAGTGGYSNQPQHF. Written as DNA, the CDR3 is TGTGCCAGCAGCTTAGCGGGGACAGGGGGCTATAGCAATCAGCCCCAGCATTTT.

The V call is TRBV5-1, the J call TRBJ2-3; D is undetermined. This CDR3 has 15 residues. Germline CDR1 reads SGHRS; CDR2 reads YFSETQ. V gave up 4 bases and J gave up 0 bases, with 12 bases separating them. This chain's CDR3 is CASSVTPSSTDTQYF. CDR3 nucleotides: TGCGCCAGCAGCGTGACTCCATCTAGCACAGATACGCAGTATTTT.

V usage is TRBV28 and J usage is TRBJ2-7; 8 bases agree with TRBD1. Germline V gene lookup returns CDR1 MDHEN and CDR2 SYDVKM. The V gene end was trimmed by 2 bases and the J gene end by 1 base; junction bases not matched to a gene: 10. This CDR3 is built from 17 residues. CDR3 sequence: CASSLRPGQGHSYEQYF. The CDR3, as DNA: TGTGCCAGCAGTTTAAGGCCAGGACAGGGCCATTCCTACGAGCAGTACTTC.

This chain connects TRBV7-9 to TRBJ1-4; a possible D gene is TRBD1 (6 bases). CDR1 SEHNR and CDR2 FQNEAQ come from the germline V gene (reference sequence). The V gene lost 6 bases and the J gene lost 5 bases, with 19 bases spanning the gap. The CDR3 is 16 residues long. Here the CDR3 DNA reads TGTGCCAGCAGTCGGGGGGCGGCGGACCTCAATGAAAAACTGTTTTTT. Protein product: CASSRGAADLNEKLFF.